Listed below are T cell receptor beta chains from one sample, sequenced in a study of Graves' ophthalmopathy and Graves' hyperthyroidism. TCRdb re-called the multiplex PCR reads with MiXCR, one entry per CDR3 protein. The table lists 500,000 to 800,000 distinct CDR3 sequences, under 50% of them singletons. Sequencing input: peripheral blood. The origin of the receptors is an adult man with Graves' ophthalmopathy. The CDR3 runs from the conserved cysteine through the conserved F or W. The order of the fields is V gene, clone size, J gene, D gene, CDR3 DNA, CDR3 protein. A D gene is named only where the DNA matches it firmly. Clone size appears in some rows only: once, few, many, or a class for an expanded clone.

TRBV19	many	TRBJ1-1	NA	TGTGCCAGTAGTATAGATCGGGTGACTGAAGCTTTCTTT	CASSIDRVTEAFF
TRBV25-1	NA	TRBJ1-2	TRBD1	TGTGCCAGCAGTACCACTATGCCGGGACAGGGTGGTTGCGGCTACACCTTC	CASSTTMPGQGGCGYTF
TRBV10-3	NA	TRBJ1-1	NA	TGTGCCACCCGGGGAAAGAACACTGAAGCTTTCTTT	CATRGKNTEAFF
TRBV29-1	NA	TRBJ2-6	NA	TGCAGCGTTGTGGAGACTGGGGCCAACGTCCTGACTTTC	CSVVETGANVLTF
TRBV7-9	NA	TRBJ1-4	TRBD1	TGTGCCAGCAGCCTCGACAGGGAAAATGAAGAACTGTTTTTT	CASSLDRENEELFF
TRBV19	NA	TRBJ2-7	NA	TGTGCCAGTAGTATAAGTCAGGTTAAGTTCTTTTACGAGCAGTACTTC	CASSISQVKFFYEQYF
TRBV11-2	NA	TRBJ2-2	NA	TGTGCCAGCAGCTTAGTCCCAGGGTACACCGGGGAGCTGTTTTTT	CASSLVPGYTGELFF
TRBV2	many	TRBJ2-7	TRBD1	TGTGCCAGCAGTTCGGGACAGCCGTTGGAGCAGTACTTC	CASSSGQPLEQYF
TRBV20-1	many	TRBJ1-2	NA	TGCAGTGCTAGCGTTGGGGGTGACTATGGCTACACCTTC	CSASVGGDYGYTF
TRBV10-3	NA	TRBJ1-5	TRBD1	TGTGCCATCAGTGAATCGGACAGGGCAGGCAATCAGCCCCAGCATTTT	CAISESDRAGNQPQHF
TRBV7-9	many	TRBJ2-5	NA	TGTGCCAGCAGCGTACCTAGCAGCCAAGAGACCCAGTACTTC	CASSVPSSQETQYF
TRBV10-3	once	TRBJ2-7	TRBD1	TGTGCCATCAGTGGACCGGGACAGGACTCCTACGAGCAGTACTTC	CAISGPGQDSYEQYF
TRBV19	NA	TRBJ1-4	NA	TGTGCCAGTAGTCCTTGGGGGCCTAATGAAAAACTGTTTTTT	CASSPWGPNEKLFF
TRBV11-2	NA	TRBJ1-1	NA	TGTGCCAGCAGCCCCCCACCCCGGGGCACGGCTGAAGCTTTCTTT	CASSPPPRGTAEAFF
TRBV15	NA	TRBJ1-2	TRBD1	TGTGCCACCAGCCGACCGGGACAGGGGTATGGCTACACCTTC	CATSRPGQGYGYTF
TRBV19	many	TRBJ1-1	NA	TGTGCCAGTACCACCTTGTGGGGGAACACTGAAGCTTTCTTT	CASTTLWGNTEAFF
TRBV5-1	few	TRBJ2-2	NA	TGCGCCAGCAGCTTGGGTAGGGCCACCGGGGAGCTGTTTTTT	CASSLGRATGELFF
TRBV6-6	many	TRBJ1-4	NA	TGTGCCAGCAGGGAGGGGTGGAATGAAAAACTGTTTTTT	CASREGWNEKLFF
TRBV10-3	NA	TRBJ2-7	TRBD2	TGTGCCATCAGGCAGACTAGCGGGGGTGGTCCCGAGCAGTACTTC	CAIRQTSGGGPEQYF
TRBV10-3	NA	TRBJ1-1	TRBD1	TGTGCCATCTCGGATACAGGGGAGCAGGCTTTCTTT	CAISDTGEQAFF
TRBV10-3	many	TRBJ1-1	TRBD1	TGTGCCAGCAGTGTGCAGGGGGCCGGGAACACTGAAGCTTTCTTT	CASSVQGAGNTEAFF
TRBV19	NA	TRBJ1-3	NA	TGTGCCTGGAGTGATGAGGGACGCCCTGGAAACACCATATATTTT	CAWSDEGRPGNTIYF
TRBV6-5	few	TRBJ1-6	NA	TGTGCCAGCAGTTACAATTGGGCAGGGAATTCACCCCTCCACTTT	CASSYNWAGNSPLHF
TRBV19	few	TRBJ1-5	NA	TGTGCCAGTAGTATAGGACCGGTCCCTTTTAATCAGCCCCAGCATTTT	CASSIGPVPFNQPQHF
TRBV5-1	NA	TRBJ2-4	TRBD2	TGCGCCAGCAGCGGAAGTGGGGGGGACCTAAACATTCAGTACTTC	CASSGSGGDLNIQYF
TRBV11-2	NA	TRBJ2-2	NA	TGCGCCAGCAGTATAACGGTCTCCGGTGGGGAGCTGTTTTTT	CASSITVSGGELFF
TRBV6-6	few	TRBJ1-3	NA	TGTGCCAGCAGTTACGGGTCCGGGGAAACGACTGGAAACACCATATATTTT	CASSYGSGETTGNTIYF
TRBV5-5	many	TRBJ1-6	NA	TGTGCCAGCAGCTTGGAGGGTTGGTCCCTCCACTTT	CASSLEGWSLHF
TRBV10-3	many	TRBJ1-5	NA	TGTGCCAGCCGCAACGGTAACAATCAGCCCCAGCATTTT	CASRNGNNQPQHF